One TCR beta chain is described in this entry. Its specificity is not known. The sample comes from a study of T cells in localized non-small cell lung cancer. Assay: immunoSEQ multiplex PCR; the TCRdb copy retains only in-frame clones and omits some. There are around 40,000 clones in the sample; around 88% occur only once, and 5.5% to 7% lies in the top ten. Trimming pared 5 bases from V and 3 bases from J, leaving 14 bases between. Germline V gene data show CDR1 as SNHLY and CDR2 as FYNNEI. The CDR3 runs 14 residues. Findings and limits, study-wide: In adjacent lung appeared a median around 62 of the top 100 tumor clones. Among the tissues sampled, uninvolved adjacent lung had the highest T cell clonality, above tumor. A raised T cell density in blood coincided with lengthier overall survival.

Sequenced here: peripheral blood, sampled before any cancer treatment. This rearrangement joins TRBV2 to TRBJ2-7; D is perhaps TRBD1 (6 bases). This receptor was identified in a man aged 40-75 years with stage I lung adenocarcinoma. DNA of the CDR3: TGTGCCAGCAGTTACAGGGTCTCCAGCTACGAGCAGTACTTC. Translating gives CASSYRVSSYEQYF.